The 23 T cell receptor beta chains below come from one sample, sequenced in a study of OX40 agonist ivuxolimab in advanced cancers. Some clones are missing from TCRdb's copy, which holds only in-frame ones; the method was immunoSEQ multiplex PCR. The table records roughly 46,000 clones, around 88% of them present only once. The sample in question was CD4+ or CD8+ T cells sorted from blood, obtained in a trial of the OX40 agonist ivuxolimab. The receptors derive from an adult with an advanced solid tumor such as melanoma, head and neck, liver or kidney cancer.

The chain is built from TRBV15 and TRBJ2-7; 8 bases line up with TRBD2. The CDR3 sequence is 13 residues long. The germline V gene has CDR1 LNHNV and CDR2 YYDKDF (reference sequence). Losses at the gene ends were 3 bases for V and 2 bases for J; bases not matched to a gene: 0. The CDR3, as DNA: TGTGCCACCAGCAGGCGGGGGGCCTACGAGCAGTACTTC. Translation gives CATSRRGAYEQYF. The whole variable domain, filled in from reference TRBV15 and TRBJ2-7, reads DAMVIQNPRYQVTQFGKPVTLSCSQTLNHNVMYWYQQKSSQAPKLLFHYYDKDFNNEADTPDNFQSRRPNTSFCFLDIRSPGLGDTAMYLCATSRRGAYEQYFGPGTRLTVT.

Comments on this clone: One end of the junction varies from germline; a read error may be responsible. The chain couples TRBV10-3 to TRBJ2-7, with TRBD2 as a possible D gene (6 bases). The CDR3 loop spans 15 amino acids. Germline values: CDR1 ENHRY, CDR2 SYGVKD. The CDR3 spells CAISESGGLGASGDF. In DNA, the CDR3 is TGTGCCATCAGTGAGTCTGGCGGGTTGGGAGCTTCGGGGGACTTC.

The chain is built from TRBV19 and TRBJ2-3; D gene ambiguous. CDR3 length equals 17 residues. V lost 3 bases, J lost 2 bases, and 18 bases lay in between. The germline V gene has CDR1 LNHDA and CDR2 SQIVND (reference sequence). The CDR3 region is CASSILYVGRSTDTQYF. CDR3 nucleotide sequence: TGTGCCAGTAGTATCCTCTACGTAGGCAGATCCACAGATACGCAGTATTTT.

The genes are TRBV19 and TRBJ1-5; perhaps TRBD1 as D (6 bases). This CDR3 has 18 amino acids. Trimming took 4 bases from V and 1 from J, leaving 20 bases between them. Germline-derived CDR1 and CDR2 are LNHDA and SQIVND (reference sequence). The CDR3 region has the DNA TGTGCCAGTAGTAGAGGACAGCTAAACGGAGGGAGCAATCAGCCCCAGCATTTT. It is translated as CASSRGQLNGGSNQPQHF.

The V gene is TRBV21-1, the J gene TRBJ2-1; the D segment call TRBD1 is taken from the table without a DNA check. TRBV21-1 is described as a pseudogene. The CDR3 length is 15 residues. CDR3 loop: CASSKATGGYNEQFF. Written as DNA, the CDR3 is TGTGCCAGCAGCAAAGCTACAGGGGGCTACAATGAGCAGTTCTTC.

This chain connects TRBV7-9 to TRBJ1-1; D is unresolved. Germline assignment: CDR1 SEHNR and CDR2 FQNEAQ (reference sequence). V lost 1 base, J lost 0 bases, and 3 bases lay in between. The CDR3 contains 13 residues. CDR3 loop: CASSLEVNTEAFF. In DNA form, the CDR3 reads TGTGCCAGCAGCTTAGAAGTGAACACTGAAGCTTTCTTT.

The genes are TRBV7-9 and TRBJ2-7; D might be TRBD1 (6 bases). Trimming shortened V by 5 bases and J by 2 bases, and 19 bases separated the two germline ends. The CDR3 consists of 16 residues. CDR1 SEHNR and CDR2 FQNEAQ come from the germline V gene (reference sequence). This CDR3 is CASSAPQGILTYEQYF. DNA of the CDR3: TGTGCCAGCAGCGCACCACAGGGCATCTTAACCTACGAGCAGTACTTC.

The chain has TRBV11-3 and TRBJ2-1; a possible D gene is TRBD2 (6 bases). The germline V gene encodes CDR1 SGHNT and CDR2 YENEEA. Trimming cost V 5 bases and J 2 bases, with 10 bases left between them. There are 14 residues in the CDR3. This CDR3 is CASSLSGAYNEQFF. CDR3 DNA sequence: TGTGCCAGCAGCCTTAGCGGAGCCTACAATGAGCAGTTCTTC.

This clone was recorded once. The chain has TRBV4-2 and TRBJ2-7; no clear D. The CDR3 runs 14 residues. V lost 4 bases, J lost 6 bases, and 16 bases lay in between. From germline, CDR1 is LGHNA and CDR2 YNFKEQ. The CDR3 reads CASSLFPGYSEQYF. The CDR3 DNA reads as TGTGCCAGCAGCCTGTTCCCCGGGTATTCCGAGCAGTACTTC.

This rearrangement joins TRBV28 to TRBJ2-7; D is possibly TRBD1 or TRBD2 (5 bases each). The CDR3 is 15 residues long. Trimming took 3 bases from V and 0 from J, leaving 12 bases between them. Germline assignment: CDR1 MDHEN and CDR2 SYDVKM. The CDR3 DNA sequence: TGTGCCAGCAGTTTTGTTGGGGGTGGCTCCTACGAGCAGTACTTC. Amino acid sequence: CASSFVGGGSYEQYF.

The genes are TRBV10-3 and TRBJ2-3, with 7 nucleotides matching TRBD1. CDR1 and CDR2 (germline): ENHRY, SYGVKD. The CDR3 extends over 13 amino acids. The trim removed 4 bases at V and 6 bases at J, leaving 4 bases unmatched. The CDR3 loop is CAISGQGADTQYF. The CDR3, as DNA: TGTGCCATCAGTGGACAGGGTGCCGATACGCAGTATTTT.

J is TRBJ2-1 and V is TRBV6-5, with a tentative D call TRBD1 (5 bases). V shed 7 bases and J shed 6 bases, with 16 bases lying between them. The germline gives CDR1 MNHEY, CDR2 SVGAGI. This CDR3 contains 14 residues. The CDR3 DNA reads TGTGCCAGCACAGGGCAGGGCTGGATCAATGAGCAGTTCTTC. Translation gives CASTGQGWINEQFF.

V is TRBV4-1 and J is TRBJ2-5; D perhaps matches TRBD1 (5 bases). Germline CDR1 and CDR2: MGHRA and YSYEKL. The V and J ends lost 1 base and 0 bases respectively, with 9 bases between them. The CDR3 runs to 15 residues. The CDR3 is CASSQGGRYQETQYF. CDR3 sequence (DNA): TGCGCCAGCAGCCAAGGGGGCCGGTACCAAGAGACCCAGTACTTC.

The chain recombines TRBV5-1 with TRBJ1-5, with D hard to call. Germline V gives CDR1 SGHRS, CDR2 YFSETQ. Trimming took off 0 bases at V and 7 bases at J, with 14 bases between the two ends. This CDR3 region has 15 residues. For the CDR3, the DNA is TGCGCCAGCAGCTTGGAGAACCCAAACCACCAGCCCCAGCATTTT. It specifies CASSLENPNHQPQHF.

The genes are TRBV15 and TRBJ2-5; the D gene is possibly TRBD2 (6 bases). Germline assignment: CDR1 LNHNV and CDR2 YYDKDF (reference sequence). The CDR3 runs 13 residues. V lost 11 bases, J lost 4 bases, and 17 bases lay in between. CDR3 in amino acids: CAVGRRDGETQYF. CDR3 DNA sequence: TGTGCCGTGGGGCGGCGGGATGGAGAGACCCAGTACTTC.

The gene calls are TRBV5-4 and TRBJ2-5; D is uncertain. Germline V lookup: CDR1 SGHNT, CDR2 YYREEE (reference sequence). V dropped 0 bases and J dropped 1 base, with 7 bases sitting between them. This CDR3 comprises 14 residues. As DNA, the CDR3 is TGTGCCAGCAGCTTGGGACTCATCCAAGAGACCCAGTACTTC. This sequence encodes CASSLGLIQETQYF.

The gene calls are TRBV18 and TRBJ1-4; D is ambiguous. Trimming pared 5 bases from V and 4 bases from J, leaving 14 bases between. Germline CDR1 is KGHSH and CDR2 is LQKENI. The CDR3 consists of 15 residues. CDR3 DNA sequence: TGTGCCAGCTCAGGAGGACCGAGAGTTAATGAAAAACTGTTTTTT. It is translated as CASSGGPRVNEKLFF.

The gene calls are TRBV7-6 and TRBJ2-5, with 8 bases aligning to TRBD1. The trim removed 7 bases at V and 4 bases at J, leaving 8 bases unmatched. The CDR3 is made up of 14 amino acids. Germline V gives CDR1 SGHVS, CDR2 FNYEAQ. CDR3 protein: CASTVAGGRETQYF. The CDR3 nucleotides read TGTGCCAGCACCGTAGCAGGGGGCCGAGAGACCCAGTACTTC.

This clone appeared many times. The chain recombines TRBV4-1 with TRBJ2-1, with 10 positions matching TRBD2. The CDR3 has 17 amino acids. V lost 2 bases and J lost 8; bases outside the gene matches: 12. The germline V gene encodes CDR1 MGHRA and CDR2 YSYEKL. CDR3 bases: TGCGCCAGCAGCCAATCCTTACCGGGACTAGCGAGCGATGAGCAGTTCTTC. Translation gives CASSQSLPGLASDEQFF.

V is TRBV7-2 and J is TRBJ2-4, with TRBD2 as a possible D gene (6 bases). The CDR3 is made up of 16 amino acids. Per the germline V gene, CDR1 is SGHTA and CDR2 is FQGNSA. Trimming removed 5 bases at V and 6 bases at J, with 20 bases between. CDR3 region: CASSPQIIDGGNIQYF. The CDR3 DNA follows: TGTGCCAGCAGCCCACAGATAATCGACGGGGGAAACATTCAGTACTTC.

The chain links TRBV27 to TRBJ2-7; 7 bases match TRBD2. CDR1 is MNHEY, CDR2 SMNVEV, per germline (reference sequence). After removal of 1 base from V and 6 bases from J, the junction contained 9 bases not matched to a gene. The length of the CDR3 is 15 residues. The CDR3 spells CASSLFEGGPREQYF. The DNA of the CDR3 is TGTGCCAGCAGTTTATTCGAGGGAGGGCCTCGCGAGCAGTACTTC.

This sequence joins TRBV15 and TRBJ1-5, with unresolved D. CDR3 length equals 15 residues. CDR1 and CDR2 (germline): LNHNV, YYDKDF (reference sequence). The V gene lost 0 bases and the J gene lost 3 bases, with 9 bases spanning the gap. CDR3 in DNA: TGTGCCACCAGCAGAGATAAGGGTTTCAATCAGCCCCAGCATTTT. Translating it yields CATSRDKGFNQPQHF.

This clone turned up a few times. This chain uses TRBV7-8 with TRBJ2-1; the D gene is possibly TRBD1 (5 bases). Germline CDR1 reads SGHVS; CDR2 reads FQNEAQ. The CDR3 loop spans 15 amino acids. Trimming left V 2 bases short and J 2 bases short, with 10 bases between. CDR3 bases: TGTGCCAGCAGCTTACAGCAGGGCGCCTACAATGAGCAGTTCTTC. Amino acids: CASSLQQGAYNEQFF.